This T cell receptor (beta chain) was recovered during a study of cytomegalovirus exposure and HLA in healthy donors. Notes on the study in general: Association of a missense DCLRE1C variant with TCR beta V- and J-gene trimming was reported in a later analysis. Among TCR beta chains of equal frequency, HLA-associated ones were more clonally expanded in a later analysis.

Unrecorded immune exposure was likely among donors, who were nominally healthy when sampled. This CDR3 comprises 15 residues. With 3 bases clipped from V and 0 bases from J, the junction kept 1 base outside the gene matches. Germline loops: CDR1 SGDLS, CDR2 YYNGEE. This clone was picked up one time. Its cognate antigen is unknown. PCR was performed using 60 Vbeta and 13 Jbeta primers. In the original processing: As a later analysis found, there were 80 million or so unique TCR beta chains, of which around 9.9 million were shared. The assay was immunoSEQ multiplex PCR, and TCRdb's table has in-frame clones only and misses some. Clonal size and the V and J genes are those of that table, whereas D and trimming came from the DNA. This table has fewer than 200,000 clones, about 72% appearing once.

The clonotype comes from a human donor in good health. This chain joins TRBV9 and TRBJ2-1; 9 bases line up with TRBD1. Material: PBMCs. The CDR3 is CASSGQGGSYNEQFF. CDR3 DNA: TGTGCCAGCAGCGGACAGGGGGGCTCCTACAATGAGCAGTTCTTC.